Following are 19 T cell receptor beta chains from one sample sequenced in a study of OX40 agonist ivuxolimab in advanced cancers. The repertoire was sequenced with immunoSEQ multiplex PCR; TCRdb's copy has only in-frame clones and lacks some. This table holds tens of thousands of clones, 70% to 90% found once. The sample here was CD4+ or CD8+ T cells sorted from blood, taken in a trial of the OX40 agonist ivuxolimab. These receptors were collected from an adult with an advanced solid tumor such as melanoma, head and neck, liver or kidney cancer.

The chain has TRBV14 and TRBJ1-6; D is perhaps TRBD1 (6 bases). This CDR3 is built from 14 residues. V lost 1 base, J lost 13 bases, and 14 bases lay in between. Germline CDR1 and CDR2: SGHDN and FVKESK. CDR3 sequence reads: CASSQVGGIGPLHF. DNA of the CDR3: TGTGCCAGCAGCCAAGTTGGGGGCATCGGGCCCCTCCACTTT.

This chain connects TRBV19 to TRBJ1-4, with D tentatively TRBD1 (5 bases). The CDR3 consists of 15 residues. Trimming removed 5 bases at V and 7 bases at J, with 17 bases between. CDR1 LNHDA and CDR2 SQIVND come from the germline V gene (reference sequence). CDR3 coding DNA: TGTGCCAGTAGTTTCACCGGGGGACTAGGTGAAAAACTGTTTTTT. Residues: CASSFTGGLGEKLFF.

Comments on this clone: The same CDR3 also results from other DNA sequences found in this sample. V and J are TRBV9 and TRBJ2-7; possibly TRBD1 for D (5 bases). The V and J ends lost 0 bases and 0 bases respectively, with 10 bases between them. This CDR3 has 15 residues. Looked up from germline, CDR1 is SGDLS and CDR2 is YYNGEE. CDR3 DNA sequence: TGTGCCAGCAGCGTAGGGGGCCCCAGCTCCTACGAGCAGTACTTC. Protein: CASSVGGPSSYEQYF. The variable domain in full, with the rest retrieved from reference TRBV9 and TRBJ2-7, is DSGVTQTPKHLITATGQRVTLRCSPRSGDLSVYWYQQSLDQGLQFLIQYYNGEERAKGNILERFSAQQFPDLHSELNLSSLELGDSALYFCASSVGGPSSYEQYFGPGTRLTVT.

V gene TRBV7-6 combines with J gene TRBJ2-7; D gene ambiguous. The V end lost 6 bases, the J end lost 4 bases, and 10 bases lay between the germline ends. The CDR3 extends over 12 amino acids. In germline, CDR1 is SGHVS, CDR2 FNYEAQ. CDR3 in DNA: TGTGCCAGCAGTCTACCGGGTTACGAGCAGTACTTC. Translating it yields CASSLPGYEQYF.

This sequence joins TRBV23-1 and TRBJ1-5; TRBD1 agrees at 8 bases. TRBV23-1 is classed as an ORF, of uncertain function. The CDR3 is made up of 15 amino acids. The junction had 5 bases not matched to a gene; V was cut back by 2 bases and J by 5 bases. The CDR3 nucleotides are TGCGCCAGCAGTCAAGAGACAGGGGTCGATCAGCCCCAGCATTTT. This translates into CASSQETGVDQPQHF.

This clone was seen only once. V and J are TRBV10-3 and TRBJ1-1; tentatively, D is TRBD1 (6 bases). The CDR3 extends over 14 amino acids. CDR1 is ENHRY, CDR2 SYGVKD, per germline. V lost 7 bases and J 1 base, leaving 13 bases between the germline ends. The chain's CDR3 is CAITDRTTNTEAFF. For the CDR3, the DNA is TGTGCCATCACTGACAGGACTACGAACACTGAAGCTTTCTTT.

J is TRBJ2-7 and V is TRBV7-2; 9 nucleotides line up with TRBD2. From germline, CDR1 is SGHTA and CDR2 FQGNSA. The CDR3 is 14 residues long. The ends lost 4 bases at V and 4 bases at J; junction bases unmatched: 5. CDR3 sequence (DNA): TGTGCCAGCAGCTCAGGACTAGCGAGATACGAGCAGTACTTC. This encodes CASSSGLARYEQYF.

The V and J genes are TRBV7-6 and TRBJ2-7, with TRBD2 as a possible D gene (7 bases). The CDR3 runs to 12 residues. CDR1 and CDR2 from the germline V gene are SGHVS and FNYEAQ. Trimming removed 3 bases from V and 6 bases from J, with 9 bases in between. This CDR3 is CASSLGGGEQYF. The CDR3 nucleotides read TGTGCCAGCAGCTTGGGAGGGGGCGAGCAGTACTTC.

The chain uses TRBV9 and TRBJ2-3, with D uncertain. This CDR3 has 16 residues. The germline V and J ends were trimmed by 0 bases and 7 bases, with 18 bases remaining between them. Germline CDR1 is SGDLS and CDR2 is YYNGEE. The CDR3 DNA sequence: TGTGCCAGCAGCGTAGTGAGCGAGACTGAAGGGCATACGCAGTATTTT. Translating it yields CASSVVSETEGHTQYF.

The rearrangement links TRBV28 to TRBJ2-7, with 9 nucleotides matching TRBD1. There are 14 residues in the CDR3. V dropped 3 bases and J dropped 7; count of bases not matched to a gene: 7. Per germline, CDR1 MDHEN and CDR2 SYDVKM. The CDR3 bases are TGTGCCAGCAGTTTTGGGACAGGGCTTTATGAGCAGTACTTC. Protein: CASSFGTGLYEQYF.

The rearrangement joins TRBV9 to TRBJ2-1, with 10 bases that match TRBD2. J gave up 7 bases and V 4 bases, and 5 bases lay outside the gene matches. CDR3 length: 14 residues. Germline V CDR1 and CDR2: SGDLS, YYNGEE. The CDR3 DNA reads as TGTGCCAGCAGCTCGGGACTAGCGATGAATGAGCAGTTCTTC. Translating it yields CASSSGLAMNEQFF.

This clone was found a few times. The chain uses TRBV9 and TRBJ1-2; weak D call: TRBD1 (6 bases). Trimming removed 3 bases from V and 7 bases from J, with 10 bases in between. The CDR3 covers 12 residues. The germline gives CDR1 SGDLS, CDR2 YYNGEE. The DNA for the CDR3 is TGTGCCAGCAGCGGGCCAGGGGTTGGCTACACCTTC. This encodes CASSGPGVGYTF.

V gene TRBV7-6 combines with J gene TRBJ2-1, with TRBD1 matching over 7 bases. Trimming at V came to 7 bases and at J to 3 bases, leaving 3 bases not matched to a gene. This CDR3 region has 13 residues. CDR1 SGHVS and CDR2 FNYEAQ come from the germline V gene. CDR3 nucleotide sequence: TGTGCCAGCAAGGGGGCCGGCTACAATGAGCAGTTCTTC. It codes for CASKGAGYNEQFF.

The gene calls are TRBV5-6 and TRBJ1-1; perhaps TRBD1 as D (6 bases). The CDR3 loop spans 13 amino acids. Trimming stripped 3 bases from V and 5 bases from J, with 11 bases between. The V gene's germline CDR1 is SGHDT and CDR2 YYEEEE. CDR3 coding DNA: TGTGCCAGCAGCTCTGGGGGGCGAACTGAAGCTTTCTTT. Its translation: CASSSGGRTEAFF.

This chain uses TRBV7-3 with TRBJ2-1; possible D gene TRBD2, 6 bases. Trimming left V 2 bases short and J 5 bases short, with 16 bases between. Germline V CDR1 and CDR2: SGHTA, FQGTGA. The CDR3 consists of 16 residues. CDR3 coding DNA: TGTGCCAGCAGCTTATCCCCCGGGAGCATAGACAATGAGCAGTTCTTC. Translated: CASSLSPGSIDNEQFF. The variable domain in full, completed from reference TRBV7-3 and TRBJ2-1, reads GAGVSQTPSNKVTEKGKYVELRCDPISGHTALYWYRQSLGQGPEFLIYFQGTGAADDSGLPNDRFFAVRPEGSVSTLKIQRTERGDSAVYLCASSLSPGSIDNEQFFGPGTRLTVL.

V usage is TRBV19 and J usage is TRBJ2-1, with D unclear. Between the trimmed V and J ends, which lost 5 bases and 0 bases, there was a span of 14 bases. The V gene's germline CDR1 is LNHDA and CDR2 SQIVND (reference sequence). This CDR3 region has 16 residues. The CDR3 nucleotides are TGTGCCAGTAGTCTGCTGACACTTGGCTCCTACAATGAGCAGTTCTTC. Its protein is CASSLLTLGSYNEQFF.

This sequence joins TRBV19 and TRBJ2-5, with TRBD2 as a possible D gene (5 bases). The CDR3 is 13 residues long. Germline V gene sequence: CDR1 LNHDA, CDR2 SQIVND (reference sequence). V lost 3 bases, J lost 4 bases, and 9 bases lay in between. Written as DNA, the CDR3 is TGTGCCAGTAGTATGAACCGGGGAGAGACCCAGTACTTC. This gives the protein CASSMNRGETQYF.

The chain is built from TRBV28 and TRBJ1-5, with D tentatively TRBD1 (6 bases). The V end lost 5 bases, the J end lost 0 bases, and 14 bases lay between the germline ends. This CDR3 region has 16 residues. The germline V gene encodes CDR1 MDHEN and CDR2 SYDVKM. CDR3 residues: CASSPQGPFSNQPQHF. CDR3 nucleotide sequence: TGTGCCAGCAGTCCACAGGGCCCCTTTAGCAATCAGCCCCAGCATTTT.

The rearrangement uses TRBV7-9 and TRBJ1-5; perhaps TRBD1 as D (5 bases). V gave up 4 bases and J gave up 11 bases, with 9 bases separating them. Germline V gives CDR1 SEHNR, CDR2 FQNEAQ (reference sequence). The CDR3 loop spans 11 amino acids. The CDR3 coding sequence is TGTGCCAGCAGCTCGCGGGGGACCCAGCATTTT. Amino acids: CASSSRGTQHF.